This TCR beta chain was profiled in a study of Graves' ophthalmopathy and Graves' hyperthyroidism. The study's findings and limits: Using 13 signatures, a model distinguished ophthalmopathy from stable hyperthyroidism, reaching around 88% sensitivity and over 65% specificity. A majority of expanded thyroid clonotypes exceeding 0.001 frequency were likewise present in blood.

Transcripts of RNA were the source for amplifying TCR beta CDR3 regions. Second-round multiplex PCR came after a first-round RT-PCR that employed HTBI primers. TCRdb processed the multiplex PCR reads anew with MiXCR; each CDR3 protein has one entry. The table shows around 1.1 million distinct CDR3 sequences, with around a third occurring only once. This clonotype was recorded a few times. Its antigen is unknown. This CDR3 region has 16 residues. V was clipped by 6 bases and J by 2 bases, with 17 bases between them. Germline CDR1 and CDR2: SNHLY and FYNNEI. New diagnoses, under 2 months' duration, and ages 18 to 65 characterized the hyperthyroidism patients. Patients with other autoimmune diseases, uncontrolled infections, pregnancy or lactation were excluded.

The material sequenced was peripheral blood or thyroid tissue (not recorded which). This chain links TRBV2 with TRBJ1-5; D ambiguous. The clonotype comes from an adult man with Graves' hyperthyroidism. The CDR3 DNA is TGTGCCAGCAGCATCTCTACTAGTAATCGCAATCAGCCCCAGCATTTT. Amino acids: CASSISTSNRNQPQHF.